This T cell receptor beta chain derives from a study of T cell responses to AZD1222 COVID-19 vaccine. General study results and limits: The study reported that nearly half of spike-specific TCRs target unmutated variant regions. White British people made up most donors, females outnumbered males, and clonal diversity was possibly underestimated. Spike-wide coverage was observed for vaccine-associated CD4 TCRs, with dominant responses at 160-218 and 743-854.

With regard to this clone: As yet, its antigen is unknown.

Trimming left V 6 bases short and J 11 bases short, with 19 bases between. The CDR3 is 13 amino acids. The germline CDR1 and CDR2 sequences are MNHEY and SMNVEV (reference sequence). Here immunoSEQ multiplex PCR was the method, and the copy in TCRdb shows in-frame clones only, minus some. The data contain around 100,000 clones, roughly 90% of them singletons. The material sequenced was peripheral blood, taken on day 0 of AZD1222 vaccination. V gene TRBV27 combines with J gene TRBJ1-1; no reliable D call. The TCR sequence derives from an adult in good health. CDR3 nucleotides: TGTGCCAGCAGCCCGCTGGGCGTAGGGAGGGCTTTCTTT. It yields the protein CASSPLGVGRAFF.